This is a list of T cell receptor beta chains from one sample in a study of blood T cell repertoires in COVID-19. Data came from immunoSEQ multiplex PCR; TCRdb stores just in-frame clones and leaves some out. Of around 60,000 clones in the sample, around 87% are singletons; the top ten hold more than 3%. Specimen: peripheral blood. The receptors come from a human donor in a cohort sampled during active COVID-19. CDR3s include the opening cysteine and the closing phenylalanine or tryptophan. Each record gives: V gene, D gene, J gene, clone size, CDR3 protein, CDR3 DNA. The D gene is left open where the match is weak. For some rows the clone size is stated as once, few or many, or as a class when expanded; others skip it.

TRBV28	.	TRBJ1-5	.	CASIQGTNQPQHF	TGTGCCAGCATACAGGGCACGAATCAGCCCCAGCATTTT
TRBV18	TRBD2	TRBJ2-3	.	CASSPPGLAGESIDTDTQYF	TGTGCCAGCTCACCACCGGGACTAGCGGGGGAATCGATAGACACAGATACGCAGTATTTT
TRBV7-3	.	TRBJ1-5	.	CASSQGNHEGDQPQHF	TGTGCCAGCAGCCAAGGGAACCACGAGGGGGATCAGCCCCAGCATTTT
TRBV9	TRBD2	TRBJ2-3	.	CASSFRTSTDTQYF	TGTGCCAGCAGCTTTCGGACTAGTACAGATACGCAGTATTTT
TRBV18	TRBD1	TRBJ1-3	.	CASSPFGTGGENTIYF	TGTGCCAGCTCACCTTTCGGGACAGGGGGCGAAAACACCATATATTTT
TRBV9	TRBD1	TRBJ2-7	.	CASSEDRGTYEQYF	TGTGCCAGCAGCGAGGACAGGGGAACGTACGAGCAGTACTTC
TRBV6-6	TRBD1	TRBJ2-1	.	CASSTTGGVNNEQFF	TGTGCCAGCAGTACGACAGGGGGCGTTAACAATGAGCAGTTCTTC
TRBV3-1/TRBV3-2	.	TRBJ1-2	.	CASSDAAGGYTF	TGTGCCAGCAGCGACGCCGCGGGTGGCTACACCTTC
TRBV4-3	TRBD1	TRBJ2-5	.	CASSQVRTGRETQYF	TGCGCCAGCAGCCAAGTTCGGACAGGGCGAGAGACCCAGTACTTC
TRBV7-2	.	TRBJ1-6	.	CASSLMGGIDSPLHF	TGTGCCAGCAGCTTAATGGGGGGGATCGATTCACCCCTCCACTTT
TRBV2	TRBD1	TRBJ1-1	few	CASISDRGYTEAFF	TGTGCCAGCATCTCCGACAGGGGATACACTGAAGCTTTCTTT
TRBV30	.	TRBJ1-6	.	CACNLVNLDNSPLHF	TGTGCCTGCAACTTAGTTAACCTTGATAATTCACCCCTCCACTTT
TRBV30	TRBD2	TRBJ2-1	.	CAWSVRGGTYNEQFF	TGTGCCTGGAGTGTACGGGGGGGAACTTACAATGAGCAGTTCTTC
TRBV29-1	.	TRBJ2-7	.	CSVDSGNEQYF	TGCAGCGTTGACTCGGGGAACGAGCAGTACTTC
TRBV19	.	TRBJ2-1	.	CASSISGYNEQFF	TGTGCCAGTAGTATTTCCGGCTACAATGAGCAGTTCTTC
TRBV14	.	TRBJ2-7	once	CASSIKTGFAYEQYF	TGTGCCAGCAGCATCAAAACGGGATTTGCCTACGAGCAGTACTTC
TRBV10-3	TRBD1	TRBJ2-7	.	CAISPGTGYYEQYF	TGTGCCATCAGCCCCGGGACAGGATACTACGAGCAGTACTTC
TRBV7-2	TRBD1	TRBJ2-1	.	CASSSTGQDNEQFF	TGTGCCAGCAGCTCTACCGGACAGGACAATGAGCAGTTCTTC
TRBV15	.	TRBJ2-5	.	CATSYTVGGRETQYF	TGTGCCACCAGCTATACGGTGGGGGGACGCGAGACCCAGTACTTC
TRBV7-3	.	TRBJ2-7	.	CASSPNPMNEQYF	TGTGCCAGCAGCCCAAACCCTATGAACGAGCAGTACTTC
TRBV3-1/TRBV3-2	.	TRBJ2-3	.	CASSQDPPAGSTDTQYF	TGTGCCAGCAGCCAAGATCCCCCGGCGGGGAGCACAGATACGCAGTATTTT
TRBV6-6	.	TRBJ2-7	.	CASGGLSYEQYF	TGTGCCAGCGGGGGCCTCTCCTACGAGCAGTACTTC
TRBV3-1/TRBV3-2	TRBD2	TRBJ2-7	.	CASSFLAGGYEQYF	TGTGCCAGCAGTTTCCTAGCGGGAGGCTACGAGCAGTACTTC
TRBV7-8	TRBD1	TRBJ1-5	.	CASSSGQGNQPQHF	TGTGCCAGCAGCTCTGGACAGGGCAATCAGCCCCAGCATTTT
TRBV27	TRBD1	TRBJ1-6	few	CASRPGQGGPLHF	TGTGCCAGCAGACCGGGACAGGGAGGACCCCTCCACTTT
TRBV11-1	TRBD2	TRBJ2-1	.	CASSYTRLAGWWQFF	TGTGCCAGCAGCTACACGCGGCTAGCGGGGTGGTGGCAGTTCTTC
TRBV5-1	.	TRBJ1-6	once	CASKFPRHSPLHF	TGCGCCAGCAAATTCCCGCGTCATTCACCCCTCCACTTT
TRBV28	.	TRBJ2-4	.	CASGRQLAKNIQYF	TGTGCCAGCGGAAGACAGCTAGCCAAAAACATTCAGTACTTC
TRBV10-3	TRBD1	TRBJ2-2	.	CAISAGGADGELFF	TGTGCCATCAGTGCAGGGGGCGCCGACGGGGAGCTGTTTTTT
TRBV28	.	TRBJ1-1	.	CASSSAGDTEAFF	TGTGCCAGCAGTTCGGCAGGTGACACTGAAGCTTTCTTT
TRBV3-1/TRBV3-2	TRBD1	TRBJ2-1	.	CASSVDLVGQTYNEQFF	TGTGCCAGCAGCGTAGATTTGGTGGGACAGACCTACAATGAGCAGTTCTTC
TRBV7-6	TRBD1	TRBJ2-7	.	CASSPVGTGSNEQYF	TGTGCCAGCAGCCCGGTGGGGACAGGAAGCAACGAGCAGTACTTC
TRBV11-3	TRBD1	TRBJ2-5	.	CASSSSGTVDQETQYF	TGTGCCAGCAGCTCTTCCGGGACAGTTGATCAAGAGACCCAGTACTTC
TRBV9	TRBD2	TRBJ2-3	.	CASSHSGSEDTQYF	TGTGCCAGCAGCCATAGCGGGAGTGAGGATACGCAGTATTTT
TRBV5-1	.	TRBJ2-1	.	CASNLRDWTYNEQFF	TGCGCCAGCAACCTCCGGGACTGGACCTACAATGAGCAGTTCTTC
TRBV7-9	.	TRBJ1-1	.	CASSLAQYAEAFF	TGTGCCAGCAGCTTAGCACAGTACGCTGAAGCTTTCTTT
TRBV5-1	TRBD1	TRBJ1-1	.	CASSHWTGGSVTEAFF	TGCGCCAGCAGCCACTGGACAGGGGGCTCTGTCACTGAAGCTTTCTTT
TRBV4-1	.	TRBJ2-7	.	CASSHLQGYEQYF	TGCGCCAGCAGCCACCTACAGGGTTACGAGCAGTACTTC
TRBV6-6	TRBD1	TRBJ2-7	few	CASSYAGTGYEQYF	TGTGCCAGCAGTTACGCCGGGACAGGGTACGAGCAGTACTTC
TRBV19	.	TRBJ1-1	.	CASSIPPGGNTEAFF	TGTGCCAGTAGTATCCCACCGGGAGGGAACACTGAAGCTTTCTTT
TRBV7-8	TRBD1	TRBJ2-7	.	CASSFGQGPKWYF	TGTGCCAGCAGCTTTGGACAGGGACCTAAATGGTACTTC
TRBV5-1	TRBD1	TRBJ2-7	.	CASSFGTGALGEQYF	TGCGCCAGCAGCTTCGGTACAGGGGCTCTTGGCGAGCAGTACTTC
TRBV19	.	TRBJ1-1	.	CASSRGTALNTEAFF	TGTGCCAGTAGTAGGGGGACTGCTTTGAACACTGAAGCTTTCTTT
TRBV2	.	TRBJ2-7	.	CASSDGGPDEQYF	TGTGCCAGCAGTGACGGCGGTCCAGACGAGCAGTACTTC
TRBV19	TRBD2	TRBJ2-5	.	CASSFMHRGGQETQYF	TGTGCCAGTAGTTTCATGCACCGCGGGGGTCAAGAGACCCAGTACTTC
TRBV5-4	.	TRBJ2-2	few	CASSFRTLDGTGELFF	TGTGCCAGCAGCTTCCGGACTCTGGACGGGACCGGGGAGCTGTTTTTT
TRBV4-3	TRBD1	TRBJ1-1	.	CASSQGLESGGVNTEAFF	TGCGCCAGCAGCCAAGGCTTGGAATCAGGGGGAGTTAACACTGAAGCTTTCTTT
TRBV7-6	.	TRBJ2-1	.	CASSLGLYEYNEQFF	TGTGCCAGCAGCTTGGGACTCTACGAGTACAATGAGCAGTTCTTC
TRBV19	.	TRBJ1-2	.	CASSIQGTSGYTF	TGTGCCAGTAGTATACAGGGTACAAGTGGCTACACCTTC
TRBV29-1	TRBD1	TRBJ1-2	.	CSVDNSRTGSANYGYTF	TGCAGCGTTGACAATTCTCGGACAGGTTCAGCTAACTATGGCTACACCTTC
TRBV28	.	TRBJ1-1	.	CASSPLLALDRMHTEAFF	TGTGCCAGCAGTCCCCTATTAGCCCTCGACAGGATGCACACTGAAGCTTTCTTT
TRBV27	TRBD1	TRBJ1-1	.	CASNTGQGGMNTEAFF	TGTGCCAGCAACACGGGACAGGGAGGTATGAACACTGAAGCTTTCTTT
TRBV10-3	.	TRBJ2-1	.	CAISESATPYNEQFF	TGTGCCATCAGTGAGTCAGCGACTCCCTACAATGAGCAGTTCTTC
TRBV5-4	TRBD2	TRBJ2-5	.	CASSFGLEETQYF	TGTGCCAGCAGCTTCGGACTAGAAGAGACCCAGTACTTC
TRBV9	TRBD1	TRBJ2-3	once	CASSVEGQGPDTQYF	TGTGCCAGCAGCGTAGAAGGACAGGGGCCAGATACGCAGTATTTT
TRBV19	.	TRBJ1-6	.	CASSGQTETRSPLHF	TGTGCCAGTAGCGGACAGACAGAAACTCGTTCACCCCTCCACTTT
TRBV2	TRBD2	TRBJ2-1	.	CASSEVAGGLRNEQFF	TGTGCCAGCAGTGAAGTGGCGGGAGGCCTTAGGAATGAGCAGTTCTTC
TRBV3-1/TRBV3-2	.	TRBJ2-7	.	CASSQGAWHEQYF	TGTGCCAGCAGCCAAGGGGCATGGCACGAGCAGTACTTC